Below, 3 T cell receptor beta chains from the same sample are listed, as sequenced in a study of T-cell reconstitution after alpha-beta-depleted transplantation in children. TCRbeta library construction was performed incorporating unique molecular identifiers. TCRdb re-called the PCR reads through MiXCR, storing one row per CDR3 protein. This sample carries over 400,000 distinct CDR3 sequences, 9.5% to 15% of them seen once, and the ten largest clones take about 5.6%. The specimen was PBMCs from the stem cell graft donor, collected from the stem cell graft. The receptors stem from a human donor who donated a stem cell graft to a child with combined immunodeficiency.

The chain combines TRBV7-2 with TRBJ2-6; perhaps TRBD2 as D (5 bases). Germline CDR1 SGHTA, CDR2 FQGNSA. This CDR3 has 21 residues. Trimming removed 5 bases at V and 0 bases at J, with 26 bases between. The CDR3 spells CASSPLISRARGGSGANVLTF. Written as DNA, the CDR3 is TGTGCCAGCAGCCCTCTTATCTCTAGGGCCCGAGGAGGCTCTGGGGCCAACGTCCTGACTTTC.

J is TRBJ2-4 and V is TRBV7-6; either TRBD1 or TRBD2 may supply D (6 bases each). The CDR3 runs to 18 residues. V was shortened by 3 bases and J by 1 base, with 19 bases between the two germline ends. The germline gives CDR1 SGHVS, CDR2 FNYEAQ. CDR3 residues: CASSLGYMGGAAKNIQYF. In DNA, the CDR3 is TGTGCCAGCAGCTTGGGATACATGGGGGGCGCTGCCAAAAACATTCAGTACTTC.

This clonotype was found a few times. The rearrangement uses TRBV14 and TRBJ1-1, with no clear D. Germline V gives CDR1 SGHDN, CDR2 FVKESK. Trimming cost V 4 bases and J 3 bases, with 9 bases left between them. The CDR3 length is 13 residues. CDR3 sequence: CASSPRMDTEAFF. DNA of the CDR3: TGTGCCAGCAGCCCAAGGATGGACACTGAAGCTTTCTTT.